The clone carrying this TCR beta chain was picked up one time. The target antigen is unknown. The record originates from a study of OX40 agonist ivuxolimab in advanced cancers. Across the whole study: Intravenous ivuxolimab at 0.01 to 10 mg/kg was given to patients every 2 weeks. In three patients, partial responses were observed, one with hepatocellular carcinoma and two with cutaneous melanoma.

Study results and limitations: No antigen was identified for the clonally expanded peripheral T cells.

Germline CDR1 and CDR2: GTSNPN and SVGIG (reference sequence). V was shortened by 4 bases and J by 6 bases, with 10 bases between the two germline ends. The CDR3 sequence is 11 residues long. Clones were sequenced by immunoSEQ multiplex PCR, and TCRdb holds only the in-frame ones, with some missing. Of roughly 110,000 clones listed, around 90% are singletons. The rearrangement uses TRBV30 and TRBJ2-7; D not resolved. This specimen was CD4+ or CD8+ T cells sorted from blood, taken in a trial of the OX40 agonist ivuxolimab. This clonotype originated in an adult with an advanced solid tumor such as melanoma, head and neck, liver or kidney cancer. The CDR3 coding sequence is TGTGCCTGGACAAGGGCTGGCGAGCAGTACTTC. Its translation: CAWTRAGEQYF.